Each of the 21 T cell receptor beta chains below was sequenced from the same sample in a study of CD8+CD57+ T cells in acquired aplastic anemia (dated by TCRdb to between 2018 and 2020). Sequencing was performed on an Illumina HiSeq 2000. TCR beta VDJ combination and CDR3 sequence profiling used genomic DNA as the template. The raw public reads went through TCRdb reprocessing: fastp at Q25, MiXCR clone calling, in-frame beta chains kept. CDR3 protein duplicates are merged, each entry listing the most common genes and DNA. This sample holds about 120,000 distinct CDR3 sequences; 50% to 70% were observed only once. Around 27% of the sample is taken by the ten largest. Patients chosen for sequencing had shown expansion of CD8+CD57+ cells by flow cytometry. The sample taken for sequencing was sorted CD4+, CD8+, or CD8+CD57+ T cells (not recorded which) from PBMCs. The source of these receptors is a human donor with aplastic anemia.

The chain couples TRBV4-2 to TRBJ2-3; D is undetermined. The CDR3 has 15 amino acids. The V end was cut by 4 bases, the J end by 8 bases, with 19 bases between. The germline gives CDR1 LGHNA, CDR2 YNFKEQ. In DNA form, the CDR3 reads TGTGCCAGCAGCCCCTCTCGGGTAGCACAGATTACGCAGTATTTT. Translated: CASSPSRVAQITQYF.

This chain joins TRBV15 and TRBJ2-7, with 7 nucleotides matching TRBD1. The CDR3 has 15 amino acids. The J segment lost 6 bases and the V segment lost 1 base, leaving 9 bases of the junction unmatched. Germline V CDR1 and CDR2: LNHNV, YYDKDF (reference sequence). The chain's CDR3 is CATSRGSDRVGEQYF. CDR3 DNA sequence: TGTGCCACCAGCAGAGGATCCGACAGGGTGGGCGAGCAGTACTTC.

J is TRBJ1-2 and V is TRBV2, with D unresolved. This CDR3 has 14 residues. V was pared by 7 bases and J by 6 bases, with 18 bases between. The germline CDR1 and CDR2 sequences are SNHLY and FYNNEI. The CDR3 is CASMRTPGGNGYTF. The CDR3 DNA sequence: TGTGCCAGCATGAGGACTCCCGGAGGTAATGGCTACACCTTC. Supplemented by reference TRBV2 and TRBJ1-2, the full variable domain reads EPEVTQTPSHQVTQMGQEVILRCVPISNHLYFYWYRQILGQKVEFLVSFYNNEISEKSEIFDDQFSVERPDGSNFTLKIRSTKLEDSAMYFCASMRTPGGNGYTFGSGTRLTVV.

The CDR3 reads CASKLGGGNEKLFF. DNA for the CDR3: TGTGCCAGCAAGTTAGGGGGAGGGAATGAAAAACTGTTTTTT. The gene calls are TRBV2 and TRBJ1-4, with D tentatively TRBD1 (6 bases). Germline V gene sequence: CDR1 SNHLY, CDR2 FYNNEI. The V gene lost 7 bases and the J gene lost 5 bases, with 14 bases spanning the gap. CDR3 length equals 14 residues.

This chain uses TRBV11-2 with TRBJ1-5, with a weak D call TRBD1 (6 bases). With 5 bases removed from V and 3 bases from J, the gap between germline ends came to 17 bases. Germline V gene lookup returns CDR1 SGHAT and CDR2 FQNNGV. This CDR3 comprises 16 residues. DNA of the CDR3: TGTGCCAGCAGCCCGATGGCGGGGGGGCCCAATCAGCCCCAGCATTTT. Translation gives CASSPMAGGPNQPQHF. Supplemented by reference TRBV11-2 and TRBJ1-5, the full variable domain reads EAGVAQSPRYKIIEKRQSVAFWCNPISGHATLYWYQQILGQGPKLLIQFQNNGVVDDSQLPKDRFSAERLKGVDSTLKIQPAKLEDSAVYLCASSPMAGGPNQPQHFGDGTRLSIL.

The V and J genes are TRBV14 and TRBJ1-2, with unresolved D. Trimming shortened V by 1 base and J by 7 bases, and 10 bases separated the two germline ends. This CDR3 contains 13 residues. Germline V gene lookup returns CDR1 SGHDN and CDR2 FVKESK. In nucleotides, the CDR3 is TGTGCCAGCAGCCAAGTTAGTTGGGCTGGCTACACCTTC. Its protein is CASSQVSWAGYTF.

In this sample, this clonotype turned up many times. The chain uses TRBV29-1 and TRBJ2-7; TRBD1 matches 8 bases. The trim removed 0 bases at V and 4 bases at J, leaving 5 bases unmatched. From germline, CDR1 is SQVTM and CDR2 ANQGSEA. This CDR3 contains 14 residues. The CDR3, as DNA: TGCAGCGTTGAAGATCGGAACAGGGGGTACGAGCAGTACTTC. It yields the protein CSVEDRNRGYEQYF.

The chain is built from TRBV11-2 and TRBJ2-3; 12 bases match TRBD1. Germline V gives CDR1 SGHAT, CDR2 FQNNGV. The CDR3 extends over 16 amino acids. J was trimmed by 3 bases and V by 3 bases; bases with no gene match: 4. The CDR3 is CASSLGDRGRTDTQYF. CDR3 coding DNA: TGTGCCAGCAGCTTGGGGGACAGGGGGCGAACAGATACGCAGTATTTT.

This clonotype has at least ten counts. This chain connects TRBV4-1 to TRBJ1-3; D call uncertain. Germline assignment: CDR1 MGHRA and CDR2 YSYEKL. V was trimmed by 5 bases and J by 2 bases, leaving 4 bases between them. This CDR3 is built from 12 residues. CDR3 in DNA: TGCGCCAGCAGCGGAGCTGGAAACACCATATATTTT. Its translation: CASSGAGNTIYF.

Concerning this clonotype: This may be a read error, as it is one base from a much larger clone. The rearrangement joins TRBV9 to TRBJ2-3; D is possibly TRBD2 (5 bases). CDR1 is SGDLS and CDR2 is YYNGEE in the germline V gene. The CDR3 consists of 15 residues. Trimming removed 4 bases at V and 8 bases at J, with 20 bases between. This CDR3 reads CASSPLGRGAGTQYF. The CDR3 bases are TGTGCCAGCAGCCCTCTGGGGAGAGGTGCAGGTACGCAGTATTTT.

V gene TRBV10-3 combines with J gene TRBJ1-1, with 7 bases fitting TRBD1. Losses at the gene ends were 2 bases for V and 5 bases for J; bases not matched to a gene: 8. Germline-derived CDR1 and CDR2 are ENHRY and SYGVKD. This CDR3 has 15 amino acids. The CDR3 spells CAISEDQGVGTEAFF. The CDR3 coding sequence is TGTGCCATCAGTGAGGATCAGGGGGTGGGGACTGAAGCTTTCTTT.

To note about this clonotype: The junction differs from germline at one of its ends, possibly a read error. The rearrangement uses TRBV10-3 and TRBJ2-7; possibly TRBD1 for D (6 bases). The CDR3 runs 13 residues. Per the germline V gene, CDR1 is ENHRY and CDR2 is SYGVKD. The CDR3 loop reads CASSYTGPYEQYF. Here the CDR3 DNA reads TGTGCCAGCAGTTACACAGGGCCCTACGAGCAGTACTTC.

J is TRBJ1-4 and V is TRBV6-2 or TRBV6-3; the D is unclear. V was cut by 2 bases and J by 6 bases, with 4 bases left in between. The CDR3 length is 12 residues. Germline CDR1 is MNHEY and CDR2 is SVGEGT. The CDR3, as DNA: TGTGCCAGCAGTTACCCGGATGAAAAACTGTTTTTT. Translating gives CASSYPDEKLFF.

This clonotype was found a few times. V and J are TRBV2 and TRBJ1-2; the match to TRBD1 covers 11 bases. CDR1 SNHLY and CDR2 FYNNEI come from the germline V gene. Germline trimming cut 5 bases from V and 4 bases from J; bases unmatched to any gene: 6. This CDR3 is built from 15 residues. CDR3 residues: CASSLGDRGIYGYTF. In nucleotides, the CDR3 is TGTGCCAGCAGTTTGGGGGACAGGGGGATCTATGGCTACACCTTC.

As concerns this clonotype: One junction end disagrees with the germline gene, perhaps due to a read error. The V call is TRBV5-1, the J call TRBJ1-1; 8 bases map to TRBD1. CDR1 and CDR2 (germline): SGHRS, YFSETQ. CDR3 length: 17 residues. The CDR3 sequence: CASSSRTGFNMSTDAFF. The CDR3 DNA follows: TGCGCCAGCAGCTCTCGGACAGGGTTCAATATGAGCACTGACGCTTTCTTT.

This chain links TRBV7-2 with TRBJ1-2; 9 bases map to TRBD1. The CDR3 has 14 residues. Germline V gives CDR1 SGHTA, CDR2 FQGNSA. The junction had 5 bases not matched to a gene; V was cut back by 5 bases and J by 4 bases. The CDR3 sequence is CASSPDRGGYGYTF. DNA of the CDR3: TGTGCCAGCAGCCCGGACAGGGGAGGCTATGGCTACACCTTC.

The rearrangement joins TRBV5-1 to TRBJ2-5, with 10 bases lining up with TRBD2. This CDR3 contains 12 residues. CDR1 and CDR2 from the germline V gene are SGHRS and YFSETQ. V shed 6 bases, J shed 11 bases, and the junction held 7 bases outside the gene matches. The CDR3 nucleotides read TGCGCCAGCAACCTTCCGGGACTAGCGCAGTACTTC. Its translation is CASNLPGLAQYF.

Only a few counts were recorded for this clonotype. The gene calls are TRBV2 and TRBJ2-7; a possible D gene is TRBD2 (6 bases). There are 15 residues in the CDR3. Trimming took off 3 bases at V and 2 bases at J, with 14 bases between the two ends. Germline CDR1 and CDR2: SNHLY and FYNNEI. This chain's CDR3 is CASSDRTSRAYEQYF. CDR3 coding DNA: TGTGCCAGCAGTGATCGAACTAGCAGAGCCTACGAGCAGTACTTC.

The chain is built from TRBV2 and TRBJ2-7, with a tentative D call TRBD1 (6 bases). Germline V gene data show CDR1 as SNHLY and CDR2 as FYNNEI. This CDR3 spans 14 amino acids. V was pared by 6 bases and J by 2 bases, with 14 bases between. The CDR3: CASSQGLGTYEQYF. DNA for the CDR3: TGTGCCAGCAGCCAGGGGTTGGGTACCTACGAGCAGTACTTC.

The chain recombines TRBV9 with TRBJ1-2; D is unresolved. The CDR3 length is 12 residues. Germline loops: CDR1 SGDLS, CDR2 YYNGEE. V gave up 3 bases and J gave up 5 bases, with 8 bases separating them. The CDR3 sequence is CASSGWEYGYTF. CDR3 coding DNA: TGTGCCAGCAGCGGGTGGGAATATGGCTACACCTTC.

The chain employs TRBV3-1 and TRBJ1-5, with D perhaps TRBD1 (5 bases). The V and J ends lost 4 bases and 0 bases respectively, with 16 bases between them. The CDR3 has 17 residues. Germline lookup yields CDR1 LGHDT and CDR2 YNNKEL (reference sequence). The CDR3 spells CASSPHGTISSNQPQHF. DNA for the CDR3: TGTGCCAGCAGCCCCCACGGGACGATTAGTAGCAATCAGCCCCAGCATTTT.